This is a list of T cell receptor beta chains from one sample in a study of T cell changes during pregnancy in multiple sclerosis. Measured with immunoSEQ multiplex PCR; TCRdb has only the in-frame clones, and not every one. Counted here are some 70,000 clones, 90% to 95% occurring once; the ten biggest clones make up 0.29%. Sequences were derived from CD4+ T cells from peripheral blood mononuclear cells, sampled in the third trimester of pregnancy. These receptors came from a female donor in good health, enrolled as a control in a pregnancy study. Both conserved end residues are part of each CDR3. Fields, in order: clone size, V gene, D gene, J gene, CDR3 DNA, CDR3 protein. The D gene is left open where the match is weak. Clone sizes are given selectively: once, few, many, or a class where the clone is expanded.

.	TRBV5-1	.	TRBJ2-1	TGCGCCAGCAGCCCCAAAACGGGGGGCAGCAATGAGCAGTTCTTC	CASSPKTGGSNEQFF
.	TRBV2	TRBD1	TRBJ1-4	TGTGCCAGCAGTGATGGGACAGGGGGCAATGAAAAACTGTTTTTT	CASSDGTGGNEKLFF
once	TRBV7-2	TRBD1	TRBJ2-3	TGTGCCAGCAGCTCCTCCGGGACAGGGGGCACAGATACGCAGTATTTT	CASSSSGTGGTDTQYF
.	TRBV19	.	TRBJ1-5	TGTGCCAGTAGTATTTTGTCCGGAGATCAGCCCCAGCATTTT	CASSILSGDQPQHF
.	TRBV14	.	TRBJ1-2	TGTGCCAGCAGCCCAGGGGCACATGGCTACACCTTC	CASSPGAHGYTF
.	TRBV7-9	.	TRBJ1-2	TGTGCCAGCAGCTTTTCGTCGCTAGTCAGTGGCTACACCTTC	CASSFSSLVSGYTF
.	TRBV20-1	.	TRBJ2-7	TGCAGTCCCTCCCCTAATGAGCAGTACTTC	CSPSPNEQYF
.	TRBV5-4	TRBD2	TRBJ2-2	TGTGCCAGCAGCCTAGCGGGGGGGAAGAACACCGGGGAGCTGTTTTTT	CASSLAGGKNTGELFF
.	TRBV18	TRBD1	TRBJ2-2	TGTGCCAGCTCACCATGGGTGACAGGGGACACCGGGGAGCTGTTTTTT	CASSPWVTGDTGELFF
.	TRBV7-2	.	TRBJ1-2	TGTGCCAGCAGCCATAATGTTGGGAGTGTAGGCTATGGCTACACCTTC	CASSHNVGSVGYGYTF
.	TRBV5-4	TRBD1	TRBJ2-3	TGTGCCAGCGGAAAACGACAGGGGTCTAGCACAGATACGCAGTATTTT	CASGKRQGSSTDTQYF
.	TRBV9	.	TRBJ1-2	TGTGCCAGCAGCGTAGACGGGACACTATATGGCTACACCTTC	CASSVDGTLYGYTF
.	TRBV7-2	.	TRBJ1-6	TGTGCCAGCAGCTTCTCCGATTCACCCCTCCACTTT	CASSFSDSPLHF
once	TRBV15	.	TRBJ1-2	TGTGCCACCAGCAGAGATTGGAGGGCTGGCTACACCTTC	CATSRDWRAGYTF
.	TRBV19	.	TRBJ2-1	TGTGCCAGTAAAGGGGGGAGGGGCTCCGACAATGAGCAGTTCTTC	CASKGGRGSDNEQFF
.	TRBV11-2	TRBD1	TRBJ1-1	TGTGCCAGCAGCCCACGGACAGGGGGCACTGAAGCTTTCTTT	CASSPRTGGTEAFF
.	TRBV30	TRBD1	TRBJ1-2	TGTGCCTGGGGACAGGGAGACTATGGCTACACCTTC	CAWGQGDYGYTF
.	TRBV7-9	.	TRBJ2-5	TGTGCCAGCAGCTTCGACAGGTTCTCGGAGACCCAGTACTTC	CASSFDRFSETQYF
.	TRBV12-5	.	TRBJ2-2	TGTGCTAGTGGTCAGGGGGGCACCGGGGAGCTGTTTTTT	CASGQGGTGELFF
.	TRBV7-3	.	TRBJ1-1	TGTGCCAGCAGCTTCGGCCCACTAGAGACCACTGAAGCTTTCTTT	CASSFGPLETTEAFF
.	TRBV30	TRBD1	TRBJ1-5	TGTGCCTGGAACCCGGGACAGGGCGACGGACAGCCCCAGCATTTT	CAWNPGQGDGQPQHF
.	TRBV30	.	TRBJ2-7	TGTGCCTGGAGCCGAGGACTGCAAACCTACGAGCAGTACTTC	CAWSRGLQTYEQYF
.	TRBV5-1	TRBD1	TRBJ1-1	TGCGCCAGCAGCCGGACAGGGAGGATAAACACTGAAGCTTTCTTT	CASSRTGRINTEAFF
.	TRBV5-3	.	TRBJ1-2	TGTGCCAGAAGCTTGCCGGAGATTGGTGGCTACACCTTC	CARSLPEIGGYTF
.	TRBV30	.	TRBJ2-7	TGTGCCTGGAGGGCAGCCTACGAGCAGTACTTC	CAWRAAYEQYF
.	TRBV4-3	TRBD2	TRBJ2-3	TGCGCCAGCAGCCAGTCCGGGACTAGCGCCACAGATACGCAGTATTTT	CASSQSGTSATDTQYF
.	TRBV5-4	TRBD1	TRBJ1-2	TGTGCCAGCAGCTTACCGGGACAGGGTGTCTATGGCTACACCTTC	CASSLPGQGVYGYTF
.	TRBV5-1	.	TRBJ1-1	TGCGCCAGCAGCTTGGGACAGATGCCTGAAGCTTTCTTT	CASSLGQMPEAFF
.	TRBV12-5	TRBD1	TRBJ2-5	TGTGCTAGTGGTTTGAGTAGGACAGGGACCCAAGAGACCCAGTACTTC	CASGLSRTGTQETQYF
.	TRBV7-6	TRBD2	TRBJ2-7	TGTGCCAGCAGCTTATTTAGCGGGGGGCACAACGAGCAGTACTTC	CASSLFSGGHNEQYF
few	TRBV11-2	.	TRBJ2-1	TGTGCCAGCAGCTTATACAACGTGGGAGGTGAGCAGTTCTTC	CASSLYNVGGEQFF
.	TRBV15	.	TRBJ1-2	TGTGCCACCAGCATAAGGGAGGGGTATGGCTACACCTTC	CATSIREGYGYTF
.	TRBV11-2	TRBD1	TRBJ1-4	TGTGCCAGCAGCTCGTACAGCGGGACAGGGGATGAAAAACTGTTTTTT	CASSSYSGTGDEKLFF
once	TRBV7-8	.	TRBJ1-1	TGTGCCAGCAGCTTAGGGGCCGTGAACACTGAAGCTTTCTTT	CASSLGAVNTEAFF
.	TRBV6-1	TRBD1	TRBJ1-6	TGTGCCAGCAGTGAAATAGGGGGCCATAATTCACCCCTCCACTTT	CASSEIGGHNSPLHF
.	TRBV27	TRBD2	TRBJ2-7	TGTGCCAGCAGTTTATCGTCTAGCGGACCTTACGAGCAGTACTTC	CASSLSSSGPYEQYF
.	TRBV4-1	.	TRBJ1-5	TGCGCCAGCAGCCAAGAATATAGCAATCAGCCCCAGCATTTT	CASSQEYSNQPQHF
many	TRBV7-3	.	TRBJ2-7	TGTGCCAGCAGTCTCTCCCCTCATCAGACAGCCTACGAGCAGTACTTC	CASSLSPHQTAYEQYF
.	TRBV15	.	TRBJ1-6	TGTGCCACCAGCAGAGGTGATCAGAACTGGGGGGTTGGTTCACCCCTCCACTTT	CATSRGDQNWGVGSPLHF
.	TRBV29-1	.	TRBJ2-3	TGCAGCGTTGGGGGGCAGGGAACAGATACGCAGTATTTT	CSVGGQGTDTQYF
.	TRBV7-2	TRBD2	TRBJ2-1	TGTGCCAGCAGCGCACGGACTAGTAAATTCAATGAGCAGTTCTTC	CASSARTSKFNEQFF
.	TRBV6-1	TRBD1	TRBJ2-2	TGTGCCAGCAGTGAAATGTGGACAGGGAACACCGGGGAGCTGTTTTTT	CASSEMWTGNTGELFF
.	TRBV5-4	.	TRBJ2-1	TGTGCCAGCAGCTTGGTTGGCGGGGAGTACAATGAGCAGTTCTTC	CASSLVGGEYNEQFF
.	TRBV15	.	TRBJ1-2	TGTGCCACCAGCGTACCAGGGTTCTATGGCTACACCTTC	CATSVPGFYGYTF
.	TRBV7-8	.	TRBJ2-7	TGTGCCAGCAGCTTAGCGCGACAGCTTTACTACGAGCAGTACTTC	CASSLARQLYYEQYF
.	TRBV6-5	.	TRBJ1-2	TGTGCCAGCAGTTATCGGGGGGCAAACTATGGCTACACCTTC	CASSYRGANYGYTF
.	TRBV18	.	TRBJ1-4	TGTGCCAGCTCAGCGAACTCGGGAAATGAAAAACTGTTTTTT	CASSANSGNEKLFF
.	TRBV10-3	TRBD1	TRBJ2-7	TGTGCCATCAGCCGACAGGGGGCTGATTCGTACGAGCAGTACTTC	CAISRQGADSYEQYF
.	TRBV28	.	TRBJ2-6	TGTGCCAGCAGTGAAGGGAGCTCTGGGGCCAACGTCCTGACTTTC	CASSEGSSGANVLTF
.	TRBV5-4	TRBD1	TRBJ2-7	TGTGCCAGCAGCCCACCGGGACAGTCCTACGAGCAGTACTTC	CASSPPGQSYEQYF
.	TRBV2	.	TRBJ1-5	TGTGCCAGCAAACTACAGGCAGGCAATCAGCCCCAGCATTTT	CASKLQAGNQPQHF
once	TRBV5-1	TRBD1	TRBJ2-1	TGCGCCAGCAGCCCCGACAGGGGGCCTTACAATGAGCAGTTCTTC	CASSPDRGPYNEQFF
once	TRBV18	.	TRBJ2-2	TGTGCCAGCTCACCGACAGGGAACACCGGGGAGCTGTTTTTT	CASSPTGNTGELFF
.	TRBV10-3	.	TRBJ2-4	TGTGCCATCAGTGAAGGTGCAGGGTTAGGCAAAAACATTCAGTACTTC	CAISEGAGLGKNIQYF
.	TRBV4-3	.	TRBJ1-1	TGCGCCAGCAGCCAAGATAGAAGAGGGCGGGGGGGTAGGGTCCCTGAAGCTTTCTTT	CASSQDRRGRGGRVPEAFF